This T cell receptor (beta chain) is drawn from a study of neurological immune-mediated disorders. About the study: About 90% of the 34 multiple sclerosis patients had relapsing-remitting disease; 3 had secondary progressive.

TCRdb redid the calling of the 5' RACE reads with MiXCR, one entry per CDR3 protein. The table has tens of thousands of distinct CDR3 sequences, about 3.3% seen once. This clonotype was counted only a few times. As for time point: longitudinal time-point 1 (baseline). This clonotype was sampled from a woman in her sixties with multiple sclerosis. Specimen: PBMCs.

The CDR3 DNA reads as TGTGCCAGCTCACCTCGAACCGGGACAGGGAATGAAAAACTGTTTTTT. Protein sequence: CASSPRTGTGNEKLFF. The chain is built from TRBV18 and TRBJ1-4; 9 bases are a match to TRBD1. The CDR3 consists of 16 residues. V dropped 3 bases and J dropped 5; count of bases not matched to a gene: 7. Per the germline V gene, CDR1 is KGHSH and CDR2 is LQKENI.